One and the same sample provided the 26 T cell receptor beta chains below, sequenced in a study of CD8 T cells in ankylosing spondylitis. In TCRdb, the 5' RACE reads were re-called with MiXCR into one record per CDR3 protein. In the table there are about 42,000 distinct CDR3 sequences, around 2.8% of which are singletons. The sample was blood, either unsorted or a sorted T cell fraction (not recorded which). The receptor set was obtained from a male donor with ankylosing spondylitis or in good health (not recorded which).

This clonotype was seen ten or more times. The CDR3 DNA is TGTGCCAGCAGCCAGGGGCTAGCGGGAGGGCATATTTCAGATACGCAGTATTTT. Translated, it gives CASSQGLAGGHISDTQYF. The chain joins TRBV9 to TRBJ2-3; 12 bases are a match to TRBD2. The CDR3 spans 18 residues. Per the germline V gene, CDR1 is SGDLS and CDR2 is YYNGEE. Trimming at V came to 4 bases and at J to 4 bases, leaving 13 bases not matched to a gene.

This clonotype was seen at least ten times. The chain recombines TRBV9 with TRBJ2-3; 10 bases are a match to TRBD2. Germline CDR1 SGDLS, CDR2 YYNGEE. Unmatched junction bases numbered 10, after V lost 4 bases and J lost 2 bases. The CDR3 spans 17 residues. CDR3 nucleotides: TGTGCCAGCAGCTCCCCCGGACTAGCGGAAAACACAGATACGCAGTATTTT. Translating it yields CASSSPGLAENTDTQYF.

This clonotype was counted at least ten times. The V and J genes are TRBV9 and TRBJ2-1; 12 positions match TRBD1. There are 17 residues in the CDR3. V gave up 4 bases and J gave up 6 bases; unmatched junction bases: 11. CDR1 and CDR2 from the germline V gene are SGDLS and YYNGEE. The CDR3 sequence is CASSILPGTGGRNEQFF. The CDR3, as DNA: TGTGCCAGCAGCATCTTGCCCGGGACAGGGGGCCGCAATGAGCAGTTCTTC.

This clonotype was recorded at least ten times. J is TRBJ2-1 and V is TRBV9, with 11 bases identical to TRBD2. The CDR3 contains 14 residues. V trimming: 6 bases; J trimming: 9 bases; junction bases outside the gene matches: 8. The germline CDR1 and CDR2 sequences are SGDLS and YYNGEE. Written as DNA, the CDR3 is TGTGCCAGCACCGGGACTAGCGGCATGGGTGAGCAGTTCTTC. Protein product: CASTGTSGMGEQFF. The whole variable domain, filled in from reference TRBV9 and TRBJ2-1, reads DSGVTQTPKHLITATGQRVTLRCSPRSGDLSVYWYQQSLDQGLQFLIQYYNGEERAKGNILERFSAQQFPDLHSELNLSSLELGDSALYFCASTGTSGMGEQFFGPGTRLTVL.

This clonotype was found many times. The rearrangement links TRBV28 to TRBJ1-2; D call uncertain. This CDR3 contains 9 residues. The germline V gene encodes CDR1 MDHEN and CDR2 SYDVKM. CDR3 bases: TGTGATCTGGAGGATGGCTACACCTTC. Protein product: CDLEDGYTF.

The chain has TRBV9 and TRBJ1-6; maybe TRBD1 (5 bases). Between the trimmed V and J ends, which lost 2 bases and 0 bases, there was a span of 15 bases. CDR1 and CDR2 (germline): SGDLS, YYNGEE. This CDR3 region has 18 residues. The CDR3 nucleotides are TGTGCCAGCAGCGTGGAACAGGCTACTAGCTCCTATAATTCACCCCTCCACTTT. Translating gives CASSVEQATSSYNSPLHF. Variable domain in full (rest from reference TRBV9 and TRBJ1-6): DSGVTQTPKHLITATGQRVTLRCSPRSGDLSVYWYQQSLDQGLQFLIQYYNGEERAKGNILERFSAQQFPDLHSELNLSSLELGDSALYFCASSVEQATSSYNSPLHFGNGTRLTVT.

This clonotype was observed at least ten times. CDR3 DNA sequence: TGTGCCAGCAGCCCACACATACTAGCGGGAGGCGCCGAGCAGTACTTC. This gives the protein CASSPHILAGGAEQYF. The rearrangement uses TRBV9 and TRBJ2-7, with 12 positions matching TRBD2. CDR1 and CDR2 (germline): SGDLS, YYNGEE. This CDR3 spans 16 amino acids. Germline trimming cut 4 bases from V and 6 bases from J; bases unmatched to any gene: 11.

This clonotype was seen repeatedly, ten times or more. V and J are TRBV9 and TRBJ2-2; the D call may be TRBD1 or TRBD2 (5 bases each). The germline CDR1 and CDR2 sequences are SGDLS and YYNGEE. The CDR3 loop spans 17 amino acids. V was trimmed by 4 bases and J by 2 bases, leaving 18 bases between them. This CDR3 reads CASSSQMGPHNTGELFF. The CDR3 DNA sequence: TGTGCCAGCAGCTCACAAATGGGACCTCATAACACCGGGGAGCTGTTTTTT.

This clonotype was seen repeatedly, ten times or more. The gene calls are TRBV9 and TRBJ2-7; 7 positions match TRBD1. From germline, CDR1 is SGDLS and CDR2 YYNGEE. The J segment lost 0 bases and the V segment lost 2 bases, leaving 8 bases of the junction unmatched. The length of the CDR3 is 16 residues. CDR3 DNA sequence: TGTGCCAGCAGCGTTGATGAGGGGGCTAGCTCCTACGAGCAGTACTTC. Protein sequence: CASSVDEGASSYEQYF. Drawing the rest from reference TRBV9 and TRBJ2-7, the complete variable domain is DSGVTQTPKHLITATGQRVTLRCSPRSGDLSVYWYQQSLDQGLQFLIQYYNGEERAKGNILERFSAQQFPDLHSELNLSSLELGDSALYFCASSVDEGASSYEQYFGPGTRLTVT.

Only a few counts were recorded for this clonotype. This chain links TRBV1 with TRBJ2-7; the table's TRBD2 call for D was not verified on the DNA. TRBV1 is an annotated pseudogene. This CDR3 is built from 16 residues. The CDR3 region is CTIPTSECLGAHEQYF. Here the CDR3 DNA reads TGCACCATCCCGACTAGCGAATGTCTTGGGGCCCACGAGCAGTACTTC.

This clonotype has ten or more counts. V gene TRBV9 combines with J gene TRBJ2-5, with D possibly being TRBD1 or TRBD2 (5 bases each). Trimming shortened V by 7 bases and J by 1 base, and 14 bases separated the two germline ends. Germline V lookup: CDR1 SGDLS, CDR2 YYNGEE. The CDR3 consists of 14 residues. The CDR3: CASASEGFQETQYF. The CDR3 region has the DNA TGTGCCAGCGCCTCTGAGGGGTTCCAAGAGACCCAGTACTTC.

This clonotype was seen many times. The chain uses TRBV9 and TRBJ2-3; TRBD2 aligns across 9 bases. Trimming took 2 bases from V and 7 from J; bases not matched to a gene: 5. The CDR3 totals 14 residues. Germline values: CDR1 SGDLS, CDR2 YYNGEE. The CDR3 bases are TGTGCCAGCAGCGTGGGACTAGCTGGATATACGCAGTATTTT. Protein product: CASSVGLAGYTQYF.

This clonotype appeared many times. V gene TRBV9 combines with J gene TRBJ2-5; D ambiguous. CDR1 is SGDLS, CDR2 YYNGEE, per germline. The CDR3 is 12 residues long. The V gene lost 0 bases and the J gene lost 0 bases, with 0 bases spanning the gap. CDR3 amino acids: CASSVDQETQYF. As DNA, the CDR3 is TGTGCCAGCAGCGTAGACCAAGAGACCCAGTACTTC.

This clonotype was seen ten or more times. This chain joins TRBV9 and TRBJ2-5; no firm D call. Trimming took 1 base from V and 5 from J, leaving 12 bases between them. The CDR3 length is 14 residues. Germline CDR1 and CDR2: SGDLS and YYNGEE. CDR3 DNA: TGTGCCAGCAGCGTAAGGTCTCTAGGGGAGACCCAGTACTTC. Translated: CASSVRSLGETQYF.

This clonotype has ten or more counts. The rearrangement links TRBV9 to TRBJ2-2, with D maybe TRBD1 (5 bases). From germline, CDR1 is SGDLS and CDR2 YYNGEE. The CDR3 has 16 amino acids. Trimming took 6 bases from V and 5 from J, leaving 20 bases between them. This chain's CDR3 is CASTRTGSGLTGELFF. The CDR3 region has the DNA TGTGCCAGCACCCGTACGGGTTCAGGGCTGACCGGGGAGCTGTTTTTT.

This clonotype was observed at least ten times. The chain employs TRBV9 and TRBJ2-5; no reliable D call. Per germline, CDR1 SGDLS and CDR2 YYNGEE. Between the trimmed V and J ends, which lost 0 bases and 5 bases, there was a span of 8 bases. The CDR3 is 13 residues long. The CDR3 protein is CASSVAPVETQYF. Written as DNA, the CDR3 is TGTGCCAGCAGCGTAGCTCCCGTGGAGACCCAGTACTTC.

The sample holds many counts of this clonotype. The rearrangement links TRBV9 to TRBJ2-2, with a tentative D call TRBD2 (6 bases). Germline CDR1 is SGDLS and CDR2 is YYNGEE. This CDR3 region has 17 residues. V lost 0 bases to trimming and J lost 4 bases, with 16 bases between them. CDR3 region: CASSVDGGVSGTGELFF. The CDR3 DNA follows: TGTGCCAGCAGCGTAGACGGGGGAGTCTCGGGCACCGGGGAGCTGTTTTTT.

This clonotype was counted only a few times. The V call is TRBV9, the J call TRBJ2-5, with 10 nucleotides matching TRBD2. In germline, CDR1 is SGDLS, CDR2 YYNGEE. Trimming at V came to 0 bases and at J to 2 bases, leaving 7 bases not matched to a gene. The CDR3 consists of 17 residues. The CDR3 reads CASSVGLAGALQETQYF. In nucleotides, the CDR3 is TGTGCCAGCAGCGTAGGGCTAGCGGGAGCCCTGCAAGAGACCCAGTACTTC.

In its sample, this clonotype was seen many times. The chain combines TRBV9 with TRBJ2-7; 8 bases match TRBD1. CDR1 and CDR2 from the germline V gene are SGDLS and YYNGEE. Trimming took 0 bases from V and 2 from J; bases not matched to a gene: 1. The CDR3 has 14 residues. In nucleotides, the CDR3 is TGTGCCAGCAGCGTAGAGACAGGGGCCTACGAGCAGTACTTC. This translates into CASSVETGAYEQYF. The whole variable domain, remainder taken from reference TRBV9 and TRBJ2-7, is DSGVTQTPKHLITATGQRVTLRCSPRSGDLSVYWYQQSLDQGLQFLIQYYNGEERAKGNILERFSAQQFPDLHSELNLSSLELGDSALYFCASSVETGAYEQYFGPGTRLTVT.

Of note for this clonotype: A read error is possible here, since a much larger clone lies one base away. Lacking the conserved final phenylalanine or tryptophan, this CDR3 likely reflects a read error. This chain uses TRBV9 with TRBJ2-1, with TRBD2 identical over 11 bases. Trimming took 4 bases from V and 8 from J; bases not matched to a gene: 8. Germline loops: CDR1 SGDLS, CDR2 YYNGEE. The CDR3 totals 15 residues. The CDR3 nucleotides are TGTGCCAGCAGCCCAACTAGCGGGAGTGGAGATGAGCAGTTCGTC. Protein product: CASSPTSGSGDEQFV.

This clonotype has just a few counts. The chain has TRBV9 and TRBJ2-5; D not resolved. Trimming took off 4 bases at V and 3 bases at J, with 10 bases between the two ends. Per the germline V gene, CDR1 is SGDLS and CDR2 is YYNGEE. The CDR3 is 13 amino acids. CDR3 sequence: CASSLSGEETQYF. The CDR3 DNA is TGTGCCAGCAGCCTGAGTGGGGAAGAGACCCAGTACTTC.

In its sample, this clonotype was seen many times. The CDR3 spells CASSVQGRNTEAFF. The DNA for the CDR3 is TGTGCCAGCAGCGTACAGGGAAGGAACACTGAAGCTTTCTTT. The V gene is TRBV9, the J gene TRBJ1-1; the D gene is possibly TRBD1 (5 bases). Germline CDR1 reads SGDLS; CDR2 reads YYNGEE. This CDR3 has 14 amino acids. V lost 1 base and J 1 base, leaving 8 bases between the germline ends.

This clonotype was counted ten times or more. V usage is TRBV9 and J usage is TRBJ2-2; D perhaps matches TRBD2 (6 bases). This CDR3 spans 16 amino acids. In germline, CDR1 is SGDLS, CDR2 YYNGEE. V was shortened by 6 bases and J by 0 bases, with 15 bases between the two germline ends. The CDR3 here is CASNLIAGTNTGELFF. In nucleotides, the CDR3 is TGTGCCAGCAACTTAATTGCGGGAACGAACACCGGGGAGCTGTTTTTT. Looking up the rest from reference TRBV9 and TRBJ2-2 gives the full variable domain: DSGVTQTPKHLITATGQRVTLRCSPRSGDLSVYWYQQSLDQGLQFLIQYYNGEERAKGNILERFSAQQFPDLHSELNLSSLELGDSALYFCASNLIAGTNTGELFFGEGSRLTVL.

This clonotype was counted many times. The chain couples TRBV9 to TRBJ2-2; D not resolved. CDR3 length: 14 residues. The V end lost 0 bases, the J end lost 2 bases, and 5 bases lay between the germline ends. Germline CDR1 and CDR2: SGDLS and YYNGEE. The CDR3 DNA reads TGTGCCAGCAGCGTAGCCGCTAACACCGGGGAGCTGTTTTTT. It codes for CASSVAANTGELFF. The full variable domain, completed using reference TRBV9 and TRBJ2-2, is DSGVTQTPKHLITATGQRVTLRCSPRSGDLSVYWYQQSLDQGLQFLIQYYNGEERAKGNILERFSAQQFPDLHSELNLSSLELGDSALYFCASSVAANTGELFFGEGSRLTVL.

This clonotype was recorded at least ten times. The genes are TRBV9 and TRBJ2-2, with D possibly matching TRBD1 (5 bases). Germline V gene data show CDR1 as SGDLS and CDR2 as YYNGEE. V lost 1 base and J lost 0, with 7 bases in between. The CDR3 extends over 15 amino acids. CDR3 sequence reads: CASSVLGPNTGELFF. The CDR3, as DNA: TGTGCCAGCAGCGTACTGGGGCCGAACACCGGGGAGCTGTTTTTT.

This clonotype was picked up many times. The chain combines TRBV9 with TRBJ1-1; 7 positions match TRBD1. J gave up 2 bases and V 2 bases, and 9 bases lay outside the gene matches. The CDR3 runs to 16 residues. Germline CDR1 and CDR2: SGDLS and YYNGEE. CDR3 amino acids: CASSVGTGQANTEAFF. Written as DNA, the CDR3 is TGTGCCAGCAGCGTGGGCACTGGACAGGCCAACACTGAAGCTTTCTTT.